This TCR beta chain was sequenced during a study of sequential checkpoint blockade in melanoma. V was trimmed by 0 bases and J by 1 base, leaving 10 bases between them. CDR1 is SGDLS and CDR2 is YYNGEE in the germline V gene. This CDR3 comprises 15 residues. Some clones are missing from TCRdb's copy, which holds only in-frame ones; the method was immunoSEQ multiplex PCR. The profile shows 16,000 or so clones, more than 85% of them singletons. Treatment specified: randomized to nivolumab then ipilimumab (arm A) or the reverse (arm B). The TCR was taken from a human donor with melanoma. This chain uses TRBV9 with TRBJ1-1; D gene ambiguous. Sequenced here: CD8+ T cells sorted from blood (inferred from file names), sampled from a patient given nivolumab and ipilimumab in sequence. The CDR3, as DNA: TGTGCCAGCAGCGTAGCTAATCCAGGGAACACTGAAGCTTTCTTT. It codes for CASSVANPGNTEAFF. Filled out from reference TRBV9 and TRBJ1-1, the complete variable domain reads DSGVTQTPKHLITATGQRVTLRCSPRSGDLSVYWYQQSLDQGLQFLIQYYNGEERAKGNILERFSAQQFPDLHSELNLSSLELGDSALYFCASSVANPGNTEAFFGQGTRLTVV.